Only a few counts were recorded for the clone carrying this T cell receptor beta chain. What it binds is unknown. These data are taken from a study of regulatory T cells in long-lasting Graves disease. Study-wide points: Because few samples were included, accuracy may have been lower. Persistent Graves' patients had lower TCR diversity than newly diagnosed ones.

The germline gives CDR1 DFQATT, CDR2 SNEGSKA (reference sequence). This CDR3 contains 11 residues. V dropped 7 bases and J dropped 4 bases, with 7 bases sitting between them. The sample's time point: persistent/refractory GD, antithyroid drugs over 5 years with positive TRAb. Scientists built the TCR library using RNA that was extracted from PBMCs. Through Arm-PCR of CDR3 regions and iRepertoire HTBI primers, TCR beta libraries were built. In TCRdb, the multiplex PCR reads were re-called with MiXCR into one record per CDR3 protein. The sample shows 400,000 or so distinct CDR3 sequences, roughly a quarter of them seen only once.

Sequenced here: peripheral blood mononuclear cells (PBMCs), sampled when the disease was refractory, from a patient treated with antithyroid drugs. The V gene is TRBV20-1, the J gene TRBJ2-2, with D hard to call. The sequence was obtained from a female donor with Graves disease. The CDR3 reads CSVTGTGELFF. The DNA for the CDR3 is TGCAGTGTCACCGGCACCGGGGAGCTGTTTTTT.